Presented here are 9 T cell receptor beta chains from one specimen sequenced in a study of blood T cell repertoires in COVID-19. The data were produced by immunoSEQ multiplex PCR, yet TCRdb's version contains in-frame clones alone and is incomplete. The data hold roughly 280,000 clones, with 91% observed a single time. Sequenced sample: PBMCs or T cells enriched from blood (not recorded which). The receptors derive from a middle-aged man who had been exposed to COVID-19.

The chain joins TRBV28 to TRBJ1-2, with 12 bases identical to TRBD1. CDR1 is MDHEN, CDR2 SYDVKM, per germline. After removal of 3 bases from V and 4 bases from J, the junction contained 3 bases not matched to a gene. This CDR3 has 15 amino acids. The CDR3 nucleotides read TGTGCCAGCAGTTTGGGACAGGGGGCTTTCTATGGCTACACCTTC. This translates into CASSLGQGAFYGYTF.

J is TRBJ2-5 and V is TRBV5-1; tentatively, D is TRBD1 (5 bases). This CDR3 has 14 amino acids. From germline, CDR1 is SGHRS and CDR2 YFSETQ. Trimming shortened V by 5 bases and J by 3 bases, and 14 bases separated the two germline ends. CDR3 region: CASSPNTGEETQYF. CDR3 coding DNA: TGCGCCAGCAGTCCAAACACAGGAGAAGAGACCCAGTACTTC.

The chain uses TRBV2 and TRBJ2-2; 7 bases are a match to TRBD2. The CDR3 consists of 16 residues. Germline V CDR1 and CDR2: SNHLY, FYNNEI. V lost 0 bases to trimming and J lost 5 bases; unmatched junction nucleotides: 6. This CDR3 reads CASSEAPAGRTGELFF. The CDR3 DNA reads TGTGCCAGCAGTGAAGCGCCTGCCGGGAGGACCGGGGAGCTGTTTTTT.

V is TRBV14 and J is TRBJ2-5; 14 bases map to TRBD2. V dropped 4 bases and J dropped 1; count of bases not matched to a gene: 2. This CDR3 region has 16 residues. Looked up from germline, CDR1 is SGHDN and CDR2 is FVKESK. CDR3 protein: CASSLTSGRAQETQYF. The CDR3 nucleotides read TGTGCCAGCAGCCTGACTAGCGGGAGGGCCCAAGAGACCCAGTACTTC.

The chain uses TRBV19 and TRBJ2-7, with 7 bases lining up with TRBD1. This CDR3 has 12 amino acids. V dropped 5 bases and J dropped 6; count of bases not matched to a gene: 4. Germline-derived CDR1 and CDR2 are LNHDA and SQIVND (reference sequence). The CDR3 is CASSLHRGEQYF. CDR3 bases: TGTGCCAGTAGTCTCCACAGGGGCGAGCAGTACTTC.

This chain uses TRBV5-1 with TRBJ2-7; D may be TRBD1 (6 bases). This CDR3 has 14 amino acids. Germline lookup yields CDR1 SGHRS and CDR2 YFSETQ. Trimming took 5 bases from V and 6 from J, leaving 18 bases between them. CDR3 residues: CASSDTGKRLEQYF. Here the CDR3 DNA reads TGCGCCAGCAGTGATACAGGGAAAAGGCTCGAGCAGTACTTC.

The chain joins TRBV9 to TRBJ2-2, with 10 bases fitting TRBD2. Per germline, CDR1 SGDLS and CDR2 YYNGEE. This CDR3 is 16 amino acids long. After removal of 4 bases from V and 7 bases from J, the junction contained 10 bases not matched to a gene. CDR3 loop: CASSFSGLAIDGELFF. The CDR3 DNA is TGTGCCAGCAGCTTCTCGGGACTAGCGATAGACGGGGAGCTGTTTTTT. Looking up the rest from reference TRBV9 and TRBJ2-2 gives the full variable domain: DSGVTQTPKHLITATGQRVTLRCSPRSGDLSVYWYQQSLDQGLQFLIQYYNGEERAKGNILERFSAQQFPDLHSELNLSSLELGDSALYFCASSFSGLAIDGELFFGEGSRLTVL.

The CDR3 loop is CASSLLASKETQYF. As DNA, the CDR3 is TGTGCCAGCAGCCTTCTAGCGTCGAAAGAGACCCAGTACTTC. V gene TRBV3-1 (or the pseudogene TRBV3-2) combines with J gene TRBJ2-5, with D maybe TRBD2 (6 bases). With 4 bases removed from V and 3 bases from J, the gap between germline ends came to 12 bases. The CDR3 consists of 14 residues. CDR1 and CDR2 (germline): LGHDT, YNNKEL (reference sequence).

The V call is TRBV27, the J call TRBJ1-1; D gene unclear. Trimming removed 4 bases from V and 5 bases from J, with 8 bases in between. Germline V gene sequence: CDR1 MNHEY, CDR2 SMNVEV (reference sequence). This CDR3 comprises 12 residues. The CDR3 sequence is CASSSIATEAFF. The CDR3 DNA reads TGTGCCAGCAGTTCGATAGCGACTGAAGCTTTCTTT.